A selection of T cell receptor beta chains follows, all from one sample in a study of blood T cell repertoires in COVID-19. Measured with immunoSEQ multiplex PCR; TCRdb has only the in-frame clones, and not every one. The sample carries 450,000 to 600,000 clones, roughly nine tenths recorded once. Material for sequencing was PBMCs or T cells enriched from blood (not recorded which). The receptor source for this set is a woman aged 18-29 years who had recovered from COVID-19. The conserved cysteine and the conserved F or W are not part of the CDR3 here. The D gene is left open where the match is weak.

TRBV28,-,TRBJ2-5,ASSSDRQQETQY
TRBV19,TRBD1,TRBJ2-3,ATGQGTDTQY
TRBV7-2,TRBD1,TRBJ1-1,ASSPLDRGTEAF
TRBV6-5,-,TRBJ1-1,ARKRTPKKNTEAF
TRBV7-2,-,TRBJ2-5,ASSLGGLQVQETQY
TRBV2,-,TRBJ2-5,ASSEAQLPAYIETQY
TRBV7-9,TRBD2,TRBJ2-3,ASSLGRGGPDTQY
TRBV29-1,TRBD1,TRBJ2-1,SVTTGGNSEQF
TRBV30,-,TRBJ1-2,AWCPIPKGLGYGYT
TRBV25-1,TRBD2,TRBJ2-1,ASSDGWRGGRDEQF
TRBV12-3/TRBV12-4,TRBD1,TRBJ1-1,ASNRQGTEAF
TRBV7-2,-,TRBJ2-2,ASSFGLLNTGELF
TRBV10-3,TRBD2,TRBJ2-3,AISEAGGHKWLTDTQY
TRBV5-4,TRBD2,TRBJ2-3,ASSSPGLAGDTDTQY
TRBV20-1,-,TRBJ1-1,SASRPGADTEAF
TRBV28,-,TRBJ2-5,ASSIQETQY
TRBV3-1/TRBV3-2,-,TRBJ2-7,ASSQGQISYEQY
TRBV12-3/TRBV12-4,TRBD2,TRBJ2-7,ASSRLAGEQY
TRBV30,TRBD1,TRBJ2-5,AWSLRTGETQY
TRBV2,TRBD2,TRBJ2-3,ASSLSGTNTDTQY
TRBV19,-,TRBJ2-6,ASMRRWGGPAGANVLT
TRBV5-1,-,TRBJ1-3,ASSFTAGRPNLSGNTIY
TRBV5-4,-,TRBJ1-1,ASSSDTYTEAF
TRBV6-6,-,TRBJ2-7,ASSLSTTLKSYEQY
TRBV20-1,-,TRBJ2-7,SAGRVYEQY
TRBV6-2/TRBV6-3,TRBD2,TRBJ2-5,ASSYSHPAGEQETQY
TRBV7-2,-,TRBJ2-2,ASSPDSGTGTGELF
TRBV10-1,TRBD1,TRBJ2-3,ASSESTGTGGDTQY
TRBV10-3,-,TRBJ2-2,AIRSTTGELF
TRBV6-5,TRBD1,TRBJ2-7,ASSFGQGSYEQY
TRBV6-5,-,TRBJ1-5,ASSERSGDQPQH
TRBV5-1,TRBD1,TRBJ1-1,ASSSDRVGREAF
TRBV27,TRBD2,TRBJ2-7,ASSLRASGGSILYEQY
TRBV2,-,TRBJ1-1,ASRTDSSEEAF
TRBV30,-,TRBJ1-5,AFKGWGESPQH